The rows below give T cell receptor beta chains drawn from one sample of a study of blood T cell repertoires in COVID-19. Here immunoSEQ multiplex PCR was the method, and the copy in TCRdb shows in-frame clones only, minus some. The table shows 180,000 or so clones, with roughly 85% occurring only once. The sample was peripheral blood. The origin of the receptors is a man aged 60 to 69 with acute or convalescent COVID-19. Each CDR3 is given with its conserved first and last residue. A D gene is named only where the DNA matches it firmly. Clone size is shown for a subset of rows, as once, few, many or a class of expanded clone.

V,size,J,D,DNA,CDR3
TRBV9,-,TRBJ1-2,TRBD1,TGTGCCAGCAGCGTTTCTTCGGGACAGGGTTCTGGAGCTAACTATGGCTACACCTTC,CASSVSSGQGSGANYGYTF
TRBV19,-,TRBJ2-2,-,TGTGCCAGCAGGGGAAGAGAGGTGGTAGGGGAGCTGTTTTTT,CASRGREVVGELFF
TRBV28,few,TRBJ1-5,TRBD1,TGTGCCAGCAGTGCCCACTCGGATTGGAGACAGGGGGACAATCAGCCCCAGCATTTT,CASSAHSDWRQGDNQPQHF
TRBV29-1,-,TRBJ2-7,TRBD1,TGCAGCGCACGGACAGGGGGCTGGGGGGAGCAGTACTTC,CSARTGGWGEQYF
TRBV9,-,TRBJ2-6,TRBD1,TGTGCCAGCAGCGAGGGACCTGGGACAGGGTACTCTGGGGCCAACGTCCTGACTTTC,CASSEGPGTGYSGANVLTF
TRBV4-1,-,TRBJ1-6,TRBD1,TGCGCCAGCAGCAGGGGGCCCTATAATTCACCCCTCCACTTT,CASSRGPYNSPLHF
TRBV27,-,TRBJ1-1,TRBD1,TGTGCCAGCAGTTCGCCCGGGACAGCTTTGAACACTGAAGCTTTCTTT,CASSSPGTALNTEAFF
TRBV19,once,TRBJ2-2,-,TGTGCCAGTAGTATCTTTCCGGGGAACACCGGGGAGCTGTTTTTT,CASSIFPGNTGELFF
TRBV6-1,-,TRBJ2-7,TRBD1,TGTGCCAGCAGTGAAGTAGGGACAGGGGTCCTCTACGAGCAGTACTTC,CASSEVGTGVLYEQYF
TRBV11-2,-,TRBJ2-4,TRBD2,TGTGCCAGCAGCCCGCCGGGACTAGCGGGAGTGAACATTCAGTACTTC,CASSPPGLAGVNIQYF
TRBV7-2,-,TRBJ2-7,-,TGTGCCAGCAGCTATCTAGCGGTAGGGGGGTCCTACGAGCAGTACTTC,CASSYLAVGGSYEQYF
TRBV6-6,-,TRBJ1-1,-,TGTGCCAGCGCCCACAGGGTCAACACTGAAGCTTTCTTT,CASAHRVNTEAFF
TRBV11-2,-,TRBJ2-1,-,TGTGCCAGCAGCTTAGGCGTCCTGCTAGGAGGACCCCCCTACAATGAGCAGTTCTTC,CASSLGVLLGGPPYNEQFF
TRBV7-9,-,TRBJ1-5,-,TGTGCCAGCAGCCCCTCTGGCCGGGGCGCGGGGCAGCCCCAGCATTTT,CASSPSGRGAGQPQHF
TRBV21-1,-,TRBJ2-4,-,TGTGCCAGCAGCCGACAGGGGGCTGCCAAAAACATTCAGTACTTC,CASSRQGAAKNIQYF
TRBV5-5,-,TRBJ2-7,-,TGTGCCAGCAGCTTGGCCAAGGGGACCTACGAGCAGTACTTC,CASSLAKGTYEQYF
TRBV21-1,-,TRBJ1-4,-,TGTGCCAGCAGCAAAGCGAGATCGAAAGCAACTAATGAAAAACTGTTTTTT,CASSKARSKATNEKLFF
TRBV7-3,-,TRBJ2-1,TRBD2,TGTGCCAGCAGCCCACGGACTAGCGGGAATGAGCAGTTCTTC,CASSPRTSGNEQFF
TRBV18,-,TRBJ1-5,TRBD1,TGTGCCAGCTCACGGGACAGGGACAATCAGCCCCAGCATTTT,CASSRDRDNQPQHF
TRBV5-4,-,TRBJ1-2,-,TGTGCCAGCAGCTTGACAGCCCTTGGCGGCTACACCTTC,CASSLTALGGYTF
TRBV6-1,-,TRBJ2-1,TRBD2,TGTGCCAGCAGTGCCCTAGCGGGAATTTCCTACAATGAGCAGTTCTTC,CASSALAGISYNEQFF
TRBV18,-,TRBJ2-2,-,TGTGCCAGCTCACCGTCCGAAGGGAGTGGGGAGCTGTTTTTT,CASSPSEGSGELFF
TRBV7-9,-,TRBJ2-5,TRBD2,TGTGCCAGCAGCATCGAAGCCGGGACTAGCGGGTTATCGAGAGAGACCCAGTACTTC,CASSIEAGTSGLSRETQYF
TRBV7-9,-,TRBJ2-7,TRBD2,TGTGCCAGCAGCACCACGGGTAGCGGGGTCTACGAGCAGTACTTC,CASSTTGSGVYEQYF
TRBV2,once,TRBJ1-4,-,TGTGCCAGCAATAGGACAAAGGATGAAAAACTGTTTTTT,CASNRTKDEKLFF